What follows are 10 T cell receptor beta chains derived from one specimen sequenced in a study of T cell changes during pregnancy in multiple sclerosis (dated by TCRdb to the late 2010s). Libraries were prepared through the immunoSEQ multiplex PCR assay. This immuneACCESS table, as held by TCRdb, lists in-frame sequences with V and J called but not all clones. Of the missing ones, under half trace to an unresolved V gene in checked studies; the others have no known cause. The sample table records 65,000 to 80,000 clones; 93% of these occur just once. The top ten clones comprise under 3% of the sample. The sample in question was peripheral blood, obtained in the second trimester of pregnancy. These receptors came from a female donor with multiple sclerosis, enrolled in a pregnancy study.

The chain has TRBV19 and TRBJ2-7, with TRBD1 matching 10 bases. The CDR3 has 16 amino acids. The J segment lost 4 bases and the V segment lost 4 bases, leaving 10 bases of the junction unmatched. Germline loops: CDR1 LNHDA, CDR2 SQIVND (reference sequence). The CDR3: CASSTRRDRGLYEQYF. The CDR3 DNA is TGTGCCAGTAGTACCCGGAGAGACAGGGGGCTGTACGAGCAGTACTTC.

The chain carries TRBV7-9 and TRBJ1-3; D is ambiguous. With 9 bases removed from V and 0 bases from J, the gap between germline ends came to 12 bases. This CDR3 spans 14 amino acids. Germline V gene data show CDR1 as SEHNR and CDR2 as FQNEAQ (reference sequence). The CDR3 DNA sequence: TGTGCCAGTTTAAGGAGCAGCTCTGGAAACACCATATATTTT. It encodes CASLRSSSGNTIYF.

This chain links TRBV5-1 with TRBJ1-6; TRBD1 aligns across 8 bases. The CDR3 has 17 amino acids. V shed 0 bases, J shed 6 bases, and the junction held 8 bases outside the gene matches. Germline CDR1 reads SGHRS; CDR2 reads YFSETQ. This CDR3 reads CASSLAPTGDSNSPLHF. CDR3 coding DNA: TGCGCCAGCAGCTTGGCTCCGACAGGGGACTCTAATTCACCCCTCCACTTT.

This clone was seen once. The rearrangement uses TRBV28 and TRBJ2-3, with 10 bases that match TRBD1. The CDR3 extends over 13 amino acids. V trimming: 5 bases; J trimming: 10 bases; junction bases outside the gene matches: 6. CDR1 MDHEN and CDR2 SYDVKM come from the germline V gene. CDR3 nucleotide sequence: TGTGCCAGCAGTACGCCCGGGACAGGGGCGCAGTATTTT. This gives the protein CASSTPGTGAQYF.

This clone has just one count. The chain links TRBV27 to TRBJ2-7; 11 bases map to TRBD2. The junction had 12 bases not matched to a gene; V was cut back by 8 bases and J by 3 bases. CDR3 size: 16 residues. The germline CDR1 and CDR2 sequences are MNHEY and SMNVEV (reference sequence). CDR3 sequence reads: CASPPPTSGGFYEQYF. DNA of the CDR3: TGTGCCAGCCCCCCGCCCACTAGCGGGGGTTTCTACGAGCAGTACTTC.

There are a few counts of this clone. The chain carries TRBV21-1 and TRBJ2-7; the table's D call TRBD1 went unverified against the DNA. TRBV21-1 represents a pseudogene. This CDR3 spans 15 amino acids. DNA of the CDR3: TGTGCCAGCAGCAACACAATTAGACAGGGTAACGAGCAGTACTTC. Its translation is CASSNTIRQGNEQYF.

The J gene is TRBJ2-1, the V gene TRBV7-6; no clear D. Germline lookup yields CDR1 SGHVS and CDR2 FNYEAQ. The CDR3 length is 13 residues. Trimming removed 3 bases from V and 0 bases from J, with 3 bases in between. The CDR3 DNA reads TGTGCCAGCAGCTTCAGCTCCTACAATGAGCAGTTCTTC. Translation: CASSFSSYNEQFF.

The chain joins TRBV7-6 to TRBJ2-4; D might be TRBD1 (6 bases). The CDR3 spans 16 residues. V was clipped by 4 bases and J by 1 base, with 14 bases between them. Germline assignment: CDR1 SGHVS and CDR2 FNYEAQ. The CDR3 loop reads CASSCRTVGAKNIQYF. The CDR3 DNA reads TGTGCCAGCAGCTGCCGGACAGTCGGGGCCAAAAACATTCAGTACTTC. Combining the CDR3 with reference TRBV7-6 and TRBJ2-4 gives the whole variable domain GAGVSQSPRYKVTKRGQDVALRCDPISGHVSLYWYRQALGQGPEFLTYFNYEAQQDKSGLPNDRFSAERPEGSISTLTIQRTEQRDSAMYRCASSCRTVGAKNIQYFGAGTRLSVL.

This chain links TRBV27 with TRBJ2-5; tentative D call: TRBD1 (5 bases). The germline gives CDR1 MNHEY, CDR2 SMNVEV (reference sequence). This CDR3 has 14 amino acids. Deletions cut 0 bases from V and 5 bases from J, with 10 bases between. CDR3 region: CASSLSWGLETQYF. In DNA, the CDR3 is TGTGCCAGCAGTTTATCGTGGGGCTTGGAGACCCAGTACTTC.

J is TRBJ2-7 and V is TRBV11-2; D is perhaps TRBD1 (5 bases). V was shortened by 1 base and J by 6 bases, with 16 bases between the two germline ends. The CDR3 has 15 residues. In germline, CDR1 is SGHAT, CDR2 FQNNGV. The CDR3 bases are TGTGCCAGCAGCTTAGCTTTCAGGGATGAACGCGAGCAGTACTTC. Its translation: CASSLAFRDEREQYF. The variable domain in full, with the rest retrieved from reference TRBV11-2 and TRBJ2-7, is EAGVAQSPRYKIIEKRQSVAFWCNPISGHATLYWYQQILGQGPKLLIQFQNNGVVDDSQLPKDRFSAERLKGVDSTLKIQPAKLEDSAVYLCASSLAFRDEREQYFGPGTRLTVT.